These T cell receptor beta chains were read from a single sample in a study of shared clonotypes between healthy human individuals. Libraries were prepared by immunoSEQ multiplex PCR; TCRdb keeps only in-frame clonotypes and omits some of them. The profile shows 2,500,000 or so clones, 85% to 95% of them singletons. The specimen was naive CD4+ T cells sorted from blood. The receptor source for this set is a young man in good health. The CDR3 runs from the conserved cysteine through the conserved F or W. The D gene is left open where the match is weak. Clone size is given for some rows only: seen once, a few or many times, or a class if the clone is expanded.

DNA,CDR3,J,V,size,D
TGTGCCATCAGTGAGTCGATGGCAGGGTACGAGCAGTACTTC,CAISESMAGYEQYF,TRBJ2-7,TRBV10-3,NA,NA
TGTGCCAGCAGTGACCGACTAGCAGCCACAGATACGCAGTATTTT,CASSDRLAATDTQYF,TRBJ2-3,TRBV2,NA,TRBD2
TGTGCCAGCAGCTTGGCCGCGGGGTGGCAAGAGACCCAGTACTTC,CASSLAAGWQETQYF,TRBJ2-5,TRBV5-4,NA,NA
TGTGCCAGCAGTTGGTCGCAGATAGCTGAAGCTTTCTTT,CASSWSQIAEAFF,TRBJ1-1,TRBV6-1,NA,NA
TGTGCCATCAGTGCCCAAAATACAGGGGCACACCTACGAGAGCAGTACTTC,CAISAQNTGAHLREQYF,TRBJ2-7,TRBV10-3,NA,TRBD1
TGTGCCAGCAGTGAAGAATGGACAGCCGAGTATGGCTACACCTTC,CASSEEWTAEYGYTF,TRBJ1-2,TRBV2,NA,NA
TGTGCCATCAGGTGGGGGGGCGGCACTGAAGCTTTCTTT,CAIRWGGGTEAFF,TRBJ1-1,TRBV10-3,NA,NA
TGTGCCATCAGTGAGTCTGGGGACCCCTACGAGCAGTACTTC,CAISESGDPYEQYF,TRBJ2-7,TRBV10-3,NA,NA
TGTGCCAGCAGCTGGACAGGGGGGAATTCACCCCTCCACTTT,CASSWTGGNSPLHF,TRBJ1-6,TRBV7-9,NA,TRBD1
TGTGCCAGTAGTAACGGTAGGGAGCAGTACTTC,CASSNGREQYF,TRBJ2-7,TRBV19,NA,NA
TGTGCCAGCAGTGTATGGACACAATCTATAAACACTGAAGCTTTCTTT,CASSVWTQSINTEAFF,TRBJ1-1,TRBV6-1,NA,NA
TGTGCCAGCAGTTACGGAAACATGAACACTGAAGCTTTCTTT,CASSYGNMNTEAFF,TRBJ1-1,TRBV5-6,once,NA
TGTGCCCGCTCCCAGGGGGATTATGGCTACACCTTC,CARSQGDYGYTF,TRBJ1-2,TRBV30,NA,TRBD1
TGTGCCAGCAGCGCAAGGGCCCCTGGAAACACCATATATTTT,CASSARAPGNTIYF,TRBJ1-3,TRBV9,NA,NA
TGTGCCACCAGCAGACCCCAGGGTCACCAGCATTTT,CATSRPQGHQHF,TRBJ1-5,TRBV15,once,NA
TGTGCCAGCAGCTCACTTTTAGGGGTAGCGCTACTCAATGAGCAGTTCTTC,CASSSLLGVALLNEQFF,TRBJ2-1,TRBV11-2,NA,NA
TGTGCCAGCATGGTAGAGAGCAATCAGCCCCAGCATTTT,CASMVESNQPQHF,TRBJ1-5,TRBV2,NA,NA
TGTGCCAGCAGCTTACTTTTGGCTGGCAATCAGCCCCAGCATTTT,CASSLLLAGNQPQHF,TRBJ1-5,TRBV5-8,NA,NA
TGCGCCAGCAGACAGACAGGGGGGACCTCCTACGAGCAGTACTTC,CASRQTGGTSYEQYF,TRBJ2-7,TRBV4-1,once,TRBD1
TGTGCCAGCAGTGAATGGGTATCGGGGAATTCACCCCTCCACTTT,CASSEWVSGNSPLHF,TRBJ1-6,TRBV2,NA,NA
TGTGCCAGCAGCCCTGGGGGAAGACTAGCGGCCCTACTGGATACGCAGTATTTT,CASSPGGRLAALLDTQYF,TRBJ2-3,TRBV9,NA,TRBD2
TGCGCCAGCAGCTTGGATAGGGGCAGCTTCTATGGCTACACCTTC,CASSLDRGSFYGYTF,TRBJ1-2,TRBV5-1,NA,NA
TGTGCCAGCAGCCTCGGGACAGGGCTGAGCTACACCTTC,CASSLGTGLSYTF,TRBJ1-2,TRBV7-9,few,TRBD1
TGTGCCAGCAGCTTGGGGGTGGGTTACACTGAAGCTTTCTTT,CASSLGVGYTEAFF,TRBJ1-1,TRBV5-6,NA,NA
TGTGCCAGCAGCTTATTGCGGGGTAAGCAGTACTTC,CASSLLRGKQYF,TRBJ2-7,TRBV28,NA,NA
TGTGCCAGTAGTATGACACAGGGGGTCTACGAGCAGTACTTC,CASSMTQGVYEQYF,TRBJ2-7,TRBV19,few,TRBD1
TGTGCCAGCAGCTTATGGAACACTGAAGCTTTCTTT,CASSLWNTEAFF,TRBJ1-1,TRBV7-2,NA,NA
TGTGCCAGCAGCCAAAGAGGGGGCGAGCAGTACTTC,CASSQRGGEQYF,TRBJ2-7,TRBV13,NA,NA
TGTGCCAGCAGATTAGGGTCCACTTCGAATCAGCCCCAGCATTTT,CASRLGSTSNQPQHF,TRBJ1-5,TRBV6-1,NA,NA
TGTGCCAGCAGCTCGCCGGGACAAATAACCGGGGAGCTGTTTTTT,CASSSPGQITGELFF,TRBJ2-2,TRBV7-9,NA,NA
TGTGCCAGCAGTGATATAGCGGGGGACTACGAGCAGTACTTC,CASSDIAGDYEQYF,TRBJ2-7,TRBV2,NA,TRBD2
TGTGCCAGCAGCTTAGCGCCGGGGCTCGGTAATTCACCCCTCCACTTT,CASSLAPGLGNSPLHF,TRBJ1-6,TRBV7-2,NA,NA
TGTGCCAGCAGCTCGATAGGGGTTCGCCCCTACGAGCAGTACTTC,CASSSIGVRPYEQYF,TRBJ2-7,TRBV5-4,NA,NA
TGTGCCAGCAGCCTGGTGGCGGGAGGGCCGGGAGATACGCAGTATTTT,CASSLVAGGPGDTQYF,TRBJ2-3,TRBV11-2,once,TRBD2
TGTGCCATCAGTGAAGGACAGGGAATGAACACTGAAGCTTTCTTT,CAISEGQGMNTEAFF,TRBJ1-1,TRBV10-3,NA,TRBD1
TGTGCCAGCAGTGTGACTAGCCAGGGCAATGAGCAGTTCTTC,CASSVTSQGNEQFF,TRBJ2-1,TRBV6-1,NA,TRBD2
TGTGCCAGCAGCCCGGACAGGGGGAGCTCCTACAATGAGCAGTTCTTC,CASSPDRGSSYNEQFF,TRBJ2-1,TRBV7-9,NA,TRBD1
TGTGCCAGTAGCCCTCAGTACAATGAGCAGTTCTTC,CASSPQYNEQFF,TRBJ2-1,TRBV19,NA,NA
TGTGCCAGCAGCGTGGGGGCCCTGAACACTGAAGCTTTCTTT,CASSVGALNTEAFF,TRBJ1-1,TRBV2,NA,NA
TGCAGCGTTGGATTTACGGGACACGGGGGAGAGACCCAGTACTTC,CSVGFTGHGGETQYF,TRBJ2-5,TRBV29-1,NA,NA
TGTGCCAGCAGCAAAGGGGATGAAGACACTGAAGCTTTCTTT,CASSKGDEDTEAFF,TRBJ1-1,TRBV21-1,NA,NA
TGTGCCAGCAGCGCACGGGACAGGGCTAAAAAACTGTTTTTT,CASSARDRAKKLFF,TRBJ1-4,TRBV5-6,NA,TRBD1
TGTGCCAGTAGTATAACCGGGACAGGGACGTACAATGAGCAGTTCTTC,CASSITGTGTYNEQFF,TRBJ2-1,TRBV19,NA,TRBD1
TGTGCCAGCTCACCACCTGGGGTGGGGACTAGCACAGATACGCAGTATTTT,CASSPPGVGTSTDTQYF,TRBJ2-3,TRBV18,NA,NA
TGTGCCAGCACCTCCGCGACAGGGGGTTTCTTAGCCAAAAACATTCAGTACTTC,CASTSATGGFLAKNIQYF,TRBJ2-4,TRBV28,NA,TRBD1
TGTGCCAGCAGGGTTCAGGGAATAGGTGGCGAGCAGTACTTC,CASRVQGIGGEQYF,TRBJ2-7,TRBV2,NA,NA
TGTGCCAGCAGAGAAGGCAGCACAGATACGCAGTATTTT,CASREGSTDTQYF,TRBJ2-3,TRBV6-5,NA,NA
TGTGCCAGCAGCCCAGAAACAGGACGGAAGTCTCTCGCCTACGAGCAGTACTTC,CASSPETGRKSLAYEQYF,TRBJ2-7,TRBV7-9,NA,NA
TGTGCCTGGCAGAGCCGAGGGACAGTCTCCTACGAGCAGTACTTC,CAWQSRGTVSYEQYF,TRBJ2-7,TRBV30,NA,TRBD1